This is a list of T cell receptor beta chains from one sample in a study of blood T cell repertoires in COVID-19. Libraries were prepared by immunoSEQ multiplex PCR; TCRdb keeps only in-frame clonotypes and omits some of them. The data show some 110,000 clones, around 83% seen once. Sequencing input: PBMCs or T cells enriched from blood (not recorded which). All receptors derive from a woman in her thirties who had recovered from COVID-19. The CDR3 runs from the conserved cysteine through the conserved F or W. A D gene is named only where the DNA matches it firmly. Some rows have no size entry. The others give once, few or many, or a class for an expanded clone.

abundance: NA; v_gene: TRBV11-2; j_gene: TRBJ1-2; d_gene: NA; CDR3aa: CASSPTSGDYGYTF; CDR3nt: TGTGCCAGCAGCCCCACGTCGGGGGACTATGGCTACACCTTC
abundance: NA; v_gene: TRBV5-4; j_gene: TRBJ2-1; d_gene: TRBD1; CDR3aa: CASSLYGTGAYNEQFF; CDR3nt: TGTGCCAGCAGCTTATACGGGACAGGGGCCTATAATGAGCAGTTCTTC
abundance: few; v_gene: TRBV7-9; j_gene: TRBJ2-2; d_gene: NA; CDR3aa: CASTSTGSPNTGELFF; CDR3nt: TGTGCCAGCACATCGACAGGCAGCCCGAACACCGGGGAGCTGTTTTTT
abundance: NA; v_gene: TRBV30; j_gene: TRBJ2-5; d_gene: TRBD2; CDR3aa: CAWSPPNSGRETQYF; CDR3nt: TGTGCCTGGAGTCCCCCGAATAGCGGGAGGGAGACCCAGTACTTC
abundance: NA; v_gene: TRBV28; j_gene: TRBJ2-1; d_gene: NA; CDR3aa: CASMGTHNEQFF; CDR3nt: TGTGCCAGCATGGGGACACACAATGAGCAGTTCTTC
abundance: NA; v_gene: TRBV28; j_gene: TRBJ2-1; d_gene: TRBD1; CDR3aa: CASSLGQSRRGGLYNEQFF; CDR3nt: TGTGCCAGCAGTTTGGGACAGTCTCGCCGGGGTGGCCTATACAATGAGCAGTTCTTC
abundance: NA; v_gene: TRBV28; j_gene: TRBJ2-1; d_gene: TRBD2; CDR3aa: CASSPTSASSYNEQFF; CDR3nt: TGTGCCAGCAGCCCAACTAGCGCCAGCTCCTACAATGAGCAGTTCTTC
abundance: NA; v_gene: TRBV7-2; j_gene: TRBJ2-1; d_gene: NA; CDR3aa: CASSAYRGLLDEQFF; CDR3nt: TGTGCCAGCAGCGCATACAGGGGACTTCTGGATGAGCAGTTCTTC
abundance: NA; v_gene: TRBV6-5; j_gene: TRBJ2-7; d_gene: TRBD1; CDR3aa: CASTAGTGGYEQYF; CDR3nt: TGTGCCAGCACCGCCGGGACAGGGGGCTACGAGCAGTACTTC
abundance: NA; v_gene: TRBV12-2; j_gene: TRBJ2-7; d_gene: NA; CDR3aa: CASRLEVGRTSGRAKQYF; CDR3nt: TGTGCAAGTCGCTTAGAGGTAGGGAGGACTAGCGGGAGGGCTAAGCAGTACTTC
abundance: NA; v_gene: TRBV13; j_gene: TRBJ1-1; d_gene: NA; CDR3aa: CASSQQNTEAFF; CDR3nt: TGTGCCAGCAGCCAACAGAACACTGAAGCTTTCTTT